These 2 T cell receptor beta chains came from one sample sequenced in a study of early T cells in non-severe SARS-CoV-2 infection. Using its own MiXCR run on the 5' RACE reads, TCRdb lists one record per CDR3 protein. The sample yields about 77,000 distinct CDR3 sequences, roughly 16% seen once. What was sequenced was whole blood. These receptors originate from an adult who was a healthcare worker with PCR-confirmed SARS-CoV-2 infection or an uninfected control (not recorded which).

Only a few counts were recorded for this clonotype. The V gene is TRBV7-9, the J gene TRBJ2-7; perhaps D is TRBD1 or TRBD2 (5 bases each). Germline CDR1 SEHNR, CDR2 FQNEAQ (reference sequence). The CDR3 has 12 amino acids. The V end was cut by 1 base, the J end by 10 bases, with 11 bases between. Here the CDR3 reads CASSLVGDVQYF. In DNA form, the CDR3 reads TGTGCCAGCAGCTTAGTGGGGGATGTACAGTACTTC.

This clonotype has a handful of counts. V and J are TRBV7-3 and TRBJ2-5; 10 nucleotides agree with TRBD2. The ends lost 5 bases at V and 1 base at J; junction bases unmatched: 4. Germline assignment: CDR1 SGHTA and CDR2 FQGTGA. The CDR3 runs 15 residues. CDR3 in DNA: TGTGCCAGCAGCGCATTAGCGGGGGGCCAAGAGACCCAGTACTTC. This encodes CASSALAGGQETQYF. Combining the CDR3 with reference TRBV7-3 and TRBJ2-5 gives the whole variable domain GAGVSQTPSNKVTEKGKYVELRCDPISGHTALYWYRQSLGQGPEFLIYFQGTGAADDSGLPNDRFFAVRPEGSVSTLKIQRTERGDSAVYLCASSALAGGQETQYFGPGTRLLVL.